This TCR beta chain stems from a study of technical replicates of blood from a few donors. Assay: immunoSEQ multiplex PCR; the TCRdb copy retains only in-frame clones and omits some. Here the sample spans 60,000 to 90,000 clones, approximately 96% being singletons. The CDR3 is made up of 19 amino acids. The J segment lost 2 bases and the V segment lost 2 bases, leaving 17 bases of the junction unmatched. Germline V gene lookup returns CDR1 MNHNS and CDR2 SASEGT. This TCR was sampled from a human donor in good health. Sequencing was done on a sample of T cells isolated from PBMCs. The rearrangement joins TRBV6-1 to TRBJ2-7; 8 positions agree with TRBD2. The CDR3 DNA reads TGTGCCAGCAGTGAACCCTTTGGGTTCGAGCGGGGGTTTGCCTACGAGCAGTACTTC. Amino acid sequence: CASSEPFGFERGFAYEQYF.